The 4 T cell receptor beta chains below were found in one sample sequenced in a study of blood T cells in healthy people across ages. Then a second PCR, running about 6 to 12 cycles, was carried out with a sample-barcoded 5' primer and a J-beta primer mix. TCRdb re-called the 5' RACE reads through MiXCR, storing one row per CDR3 protein. The data contain roughly 1.5 million distinct CDR3 sequences, approximately 43% of them singletons. Sequencing was performed on blood. The receptor set was obtained from a woman in her late teens or twenties in good health.

This chain links TRBV4-1 with TRBJ2-7; the D gene is possibly TRBD1 (6 bases). V was trimmed by 1 base and J by 3 bases, leaving 13 bases between them. This CDR3 is 15 amino acids long. The V gene's germline CDR1 is MGHRA and CDR2 YSYEKL. The DNA for the CDR3 is TGCGCCAGCAGCCAAGTTCTGGACAGAGACTACGAGCAGTACTTC. This codes for CASSQVLDRDYEQYF.

This clonotype was seen repeatedly, ten times or more. V usage is TRBV7-2 and J usage is TRBJ1-4; no reliable D call. Trimming took off 6 bases at V and 0 bases at J, with 2 bases between the two ends. The germline V gene has CDR1 SGHTA and CDR2 FQGNSA. The CDR3 runs to 12 residues. The CDR3 sequence is CASRSTNEKLFF. As DNA, the CDR3 is TGTGCCAGCAGATCAACTAATGAAAAACTGTTTTTT.

This clonotype was seen many times. The gene calls are TRBV28 and TRBJ2-7; possible D gene TRBD1, 6 bases. The CDR3 length is 14 residues. Trimming shortened V by 6 bases and J by 3 bases, and 15 bases separated the two germline ends. From germline, CDR1 is MDHEN and CDR2 SYDVKM. CDR3 in amino acids: CASRAAPTGYEQYF. The CDR3 DNA is TGTGCCAGCAGGGCGGCTCCGACAGGCTACGAGCAGTACTTC.

The chain has TRBV2 and TRBJ2-1; 13 bases align to TRBD2. From germline, CDR1 is SNHLY and CDR2 FYNNEI. J lost 9 bases, V lost 6 bases, and 8 bases had no gene match. This CDR3 has 15 amino acids. CDR3: CASRETSGGGGEQFF. DNA for the CDR3: TGTGCCAGCAGGGAAACTAGCGGGGGGGGCGGTGAGCAGTTCTTC.